The T cell receptor (beta chain) described here comes from a study of T cell responses to AZD1222 COVID-19 vaccine. General study findings and limits: Clonal diversity was possibly underestimated, and the donors were mostly white British, with more females. Scientists sampled the repertoires only once the peak T cell response had passed. Seropositive AZD1222 recipients at baseline numbered only 6 or 7.

Per germline, CDR1 MNHEY and CDR2 SMNVEV (reference sequence). The CDR3 covers 14 residues. V gave up 9 bases and J gave up 4 bases; unmatched junction bases: 11. Comment on this clone: The antigen is undetermined.

Profiled with immunoSEQ multiplex PCR; TCRdb holds only in-frame clones, not every one. The sample contains some 150,000 clones, roughly 86% of which appear only once. The source is an adult who received the MenACWY meningococcal vaccine as a control. This chain uses TRBV27 with TRBJ1-2; 7 bases are a match to TRBD1. Sequences were derived from peripheral blood, sampled 28 days after the second dose of the MenACWY control vaccine. DNA for the CDR3: TGTGCCAGTCGGGACAGCGTCAACCTCTATGGCTACACCTTC. Encoded protein: CASRDSVNLYGYTF.